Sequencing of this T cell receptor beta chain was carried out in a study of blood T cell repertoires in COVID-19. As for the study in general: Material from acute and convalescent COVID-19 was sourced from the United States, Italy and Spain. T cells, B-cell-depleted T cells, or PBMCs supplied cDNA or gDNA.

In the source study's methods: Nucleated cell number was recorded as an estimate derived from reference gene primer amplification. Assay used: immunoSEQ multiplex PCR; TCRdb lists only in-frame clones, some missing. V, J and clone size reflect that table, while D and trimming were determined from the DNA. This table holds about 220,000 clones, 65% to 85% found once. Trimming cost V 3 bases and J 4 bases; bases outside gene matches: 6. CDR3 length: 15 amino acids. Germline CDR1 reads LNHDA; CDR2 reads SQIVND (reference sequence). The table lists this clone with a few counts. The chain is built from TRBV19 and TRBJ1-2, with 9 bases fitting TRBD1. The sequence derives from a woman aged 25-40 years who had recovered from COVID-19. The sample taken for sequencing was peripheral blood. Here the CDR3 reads CASSMNTGGLYGYTF. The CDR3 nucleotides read TGTGCCAGTAGTATGAATACAGGGGGCCTCTATGGCTACACCTTC.